This T cell receptor (beta chain) is from a study of cytomegalovirus exposure and HLA in healthy donors. After removal of 6 bases from V and 2 bases from J, the junction contained 2 bases not matched to a gene. The CDR3 is 13 amino acids. CDR1 and CDR2 (germline): LGHNT, FRNRAP. Measured with immunoSEQ multiplex PCR; TCRdb has only the in-frame clones, and not every one. The table has approximately 49,000 clones, approximately 90% seen once. This sequence originates from a man between 18 and 29 years old in good health and CMV-seronegative. Sample: PBMCs. This sequence joins TRBV12-5 and TRBJ2-5, with 8 positions matching TRBD2. CDR3 coding DNA: TGTGCTAGTGGAGCTAGCGGGCAAGAGACCCAGTACTTC. This codes for CASGASGQETQYF.